In this sample, the clone carrying this T cell receptor (beta chain) turned up once. The sample originates from a study of blood T cell repertoires in COVID-19. Overall study: The United States, Italy and Spain were the sources of the acute and convalescent COVID-19 samples.

Enrolled through a virtual design, the participants were between about 18 and 89 years of age and came from around 25 US areas. Participants' reported clinical history set cohort assignment. The repertoire was sequenced with immunoSEQ multiplex PCR; TCRdb's copy has only in-frame clones and lacks some. The data contain hundreds of thousands of clones, roughly 86% of them seen just once; the ten biggest clones take up roughly 4%. Deletions cut 8 bases from V and 1 base from J, with 8 bases between. Germline CDR1 is SNHLY and CDR2 is FYNNEI. The CDR3 runs to 12 residues. The clonotype originates from a woman between 25 and 40 years old with acute COVID-19. The sequenced sample consisted of PBMCs or T cells enriched from blood (not recorded which). The chain has TRBV2 and TRBJ1-1; D possibly corresponds to TRBD1 (5 bases). CDR3 protein: CASSGGNTEAFF. The CDR3 DNA is TGTGCCAGCTCGGGGGGGAACACTGAAGCTTTCTTT.